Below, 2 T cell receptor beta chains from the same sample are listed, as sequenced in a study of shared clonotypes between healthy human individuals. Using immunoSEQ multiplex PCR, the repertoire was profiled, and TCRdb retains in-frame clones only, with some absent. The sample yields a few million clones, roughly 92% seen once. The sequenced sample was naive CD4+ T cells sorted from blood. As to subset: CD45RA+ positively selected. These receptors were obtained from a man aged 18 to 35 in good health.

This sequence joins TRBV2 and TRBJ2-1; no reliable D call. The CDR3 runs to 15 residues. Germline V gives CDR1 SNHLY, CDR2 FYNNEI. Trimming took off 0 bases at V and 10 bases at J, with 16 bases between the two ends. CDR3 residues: CASSEALGPQEEQFF. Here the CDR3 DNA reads TGTGCCAGCAGTGAAGCGCTGGGCCCCCAGGAGGAGCAGTTCTTC.

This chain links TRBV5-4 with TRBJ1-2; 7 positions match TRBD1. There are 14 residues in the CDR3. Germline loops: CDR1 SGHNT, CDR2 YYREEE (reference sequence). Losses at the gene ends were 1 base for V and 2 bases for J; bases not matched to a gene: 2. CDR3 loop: CASSLKDRNYGYTF. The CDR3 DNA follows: TGTGCCAGCAGCTTGAAGGACAGGAACTATGGCTACACCTTC.